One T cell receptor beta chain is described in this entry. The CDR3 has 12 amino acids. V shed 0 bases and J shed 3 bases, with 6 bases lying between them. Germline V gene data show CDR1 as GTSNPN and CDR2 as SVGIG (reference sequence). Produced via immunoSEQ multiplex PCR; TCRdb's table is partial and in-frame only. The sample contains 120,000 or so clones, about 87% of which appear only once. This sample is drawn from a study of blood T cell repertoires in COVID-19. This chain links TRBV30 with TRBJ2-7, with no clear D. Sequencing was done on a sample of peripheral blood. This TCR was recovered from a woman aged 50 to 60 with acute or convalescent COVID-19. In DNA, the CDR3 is TGTGCCTGGAGTGTTCACGGCTACGAGCAGTACTTC. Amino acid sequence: CAWSVHGYEQYF.